Sequencing of this TCR beta chain was carried out in a study of cytomegalovirus exposure and HLA in healthy donors. Looking at the study overall: Drawn from HLA-typed donors, tens of millions of unique TCRs were held in an early data release. Whole-study findings and limits: Later on, a genetic analysis was performed. It linked a missense variant in DCLRE1C with V- and J-gene trimming of TCR beta. With further analysis later on, most CMV-associated TCR beta chains appeared HLA-restricted. The study assumed roughly uniform donor sequencing depth for presence/absence analyses.

The ends were cut back, 5 bases at V and 3 bases at J, with 5 bases in the middle. Germline values: CDR1 SGHTA, CDR2 FQGNSA. This CDR3 region has 11 residues. Both 60 Vbeta primers and 13 Jbeta primers went into the PCR. TCRdb's copy holds only in-frame clones and misses some; the assay was immunoSEQ multiplex PCR. In the table there are over 80,000 clones, around 80% of which are singletons. Of note for this clone: Its antigen is as yet unknown.

This sequence originates from a man in his 60s in good health and CMV-seropositive. The sequenced sample consisted of PBMCs. The chain recombines TRBV7-2 with TRBJ2-7; the D is unclear. In nucleotides, the CDR3 is TGTGCCAGCAGCACTAACTACGAGCAGTACTTC. As protein: CASSTNYEQYF.